This T cell receptor beta chain was retrieved from a study of T cells in Graves' hyperthyroidism and ophthalmopathy. Overall study findings and caveats: In simple terms, a model built on 13 V-J features told ophthalmopathy apart from stable hyperthyroidism.

Amplification of TCR beta CDR3 regions used RNA as the template. The HTBI set primed first-round TCR CDR3 RT-PCR. TCRdb reprocessed the multiplex PCR reads with MiXCR, giving one entry per CDR3 protein. This table has 240,000 or so distinct CDR3 sequences, roughly 15% appearing once. Per germline, CDR1 MDHEN and CDR2 SYDVKM. This CDR3 region has 13 residues. V dropped 10 bases and J dropped 6; count of bases not matched to a gene: 10. Ophthalmopathy cases met thresholds of Clinical Activity Score at least 3, NOSPECS grade at least 4 and duration under 3 months. Lactation, pregnancy, other autoimmune disease or uncontrolled infection excluded patients. This clonotype was observed many times. The antigen is unknown.

V and J are TRBV28 and TRBJ2-7; 9 nucleotides align to TRBD2. The TCR comes from a woman aged 18-29 years with Graves' ophthalmopathy. Sequencing input: blood. The DNA of the CDR3 is TGTGCCATCAACACGGCGGGGGGGCTCGAGCAGTACTTC. Translated, it gives CAINTAGGLEQYF.